This T cell receptor beta chain was sequenced for a study of T cell changes during pregnancy in multiple sclerosis. The repertoire was sequenced with immunoSEQ multiplex PCR; TCRdb's copy has only in-frame clones and lacks some. The sample shows about 34,000 clones, roughly 90% of them seen only once. This material consisted of CD8+ T cells from peripheral blood mononuclear cells, taken in the third trimester of pregnancy. The sequence was collected from a female donor with multiple sclerosis, enrolled in a pregnancy study.

In DNA form, the CDR3 reads TGTGCCAGCAGTAAAGGGGGGGCCTACGAGCAGTACTTC. Encoded protein: CASSKGGAYEQYF. The chain has TRBV6-5 and TRBJ2-7; D possibly corresponds to TRBD2 (7 bases). Trimming removed 5 bases from V and 2 bases from J, with 10 bases in between. CDR3 length: 13 amino acids. CDR1 is MNHEY, CDR2 SVGAGI, per germline.